A selection of T cell receptor beta chains follows, all from one sample in a study of Ad26.COV2.S vaccination and SARS-CoV-2 variants. The assay was immunoSEQ multiplex PCR, and TCRdb's table has in-frame clones only and misses some. The data contain 97,000 or so clones, around 81% of them singletons. The material was peripheral blood, obtained after recovery from COVID-19. Receptors originate from a human donor who had recovered from COVID-19. The CDR3 runs from the conserved cysteine through the conserved F or W. D genes are given only for firm matches. Not every row has a clone size; where given, it reads once, few, many or a size class.

j_call	v_call	d_call	clone_size	cdr3_nt	cdr3_aa
TRBJ2-5	TRBV28	NA	NA	TGTGCCAGCAGGTCTGGGATCGGGGCGTTGTGGACCCAGTACTTC	CASRSGIGALWTQYF
TRBJ1-1	TRBV29-1	NA	NA	TGCAGAGTTGGGGGGGACTCTACTTGGACTGAAGCTTTCTTT	CRVGGDSTWTEAFF
TRBJ2-6	TRBV24-1	TRBD1	NA	TGTGCCACCAGTGATCCCGGACAGGGGGCTTTTGGGGCCAACGTCCTGACTTTC	CATSDPGQGAFGANVLTF
TRBJ2-7	TRBV28	NA	once	TGTGCCAGCAGTTCACCATGGAAGGGACGGGGGGCGGACGAGCAGTACTTC	CASSSPWKGRGADEQYF
TRBJ2-7	TRBV5-1	NA	NA	TGCGCCAGCAGCTTGGAGTCCTACGAGCAGTACTTC	CASSLESYEQYF
TRBJ2-7	TRBV6-5	NA	NA	TGTGCCAGCGAATTTACCTACGAGCAGTACTTC	CASEFTYEQYF
TRBJ2-2	TRBV6-7	NA	NA	TGTGCCAGCAGTTACTCGATCCTTGGGAGAGGGGAAGGGGAAAGGGGAAAAACCGGGGAGCTGTTTTTT	CASSYSILGRGEGERGKTGELFF
TRBJ2-5	TRBV24-1	NA	once	TGTGCCACCAGTGATTCAAATGCTCAAGAGACCCAGTACTTC	CATSDSNAQETQYF
TRBJ2-2	TRBV7-3	NA	NA	TGTGCCAGCAGCCTCGGTCGGACGGCCGGGGAGCTGTTTTTT	CASSLGRTAGELFF
TRBJ1-2	TRBV10-3	NA	NA	TGTGCCATCAGTGAGTCGAGGACGGGAGATGGCTACACCTTC	CAISESRTGDGYTF
TRBJ2-3	TRBV11-2	NA	NA	TGTGCCAGCAGCTTAGAGGACAGTCGTAGCACAGATACGCAGTATTTT	CASSLEDSRSTDTQYF